This entry lists 5 T cell receptor beta chains sequenced from one sample in a study of T cell responses to AZD1222 COVID-19 vaccine. This table comes from immunoSEQ multiplex PCR, and its TCRdb copy is limited to in-frame clones, with some not included. This table has 120,000 or so clones, around 86% appearing once. The material was peripheral blood, obtained on day 0 of AZD1222 vaccination. These TCRs come from an adult in good health.

This chain uses TRBV7-9 with TRBJ1-1; D is perhaps TRBD1 (5 bases). There are 15 residues in the CDR3. Germline loops: CDR1 SEHNR, CDR2 FQNEAQ (reference sequence). Trimming stripped 1 base from V and 2 bases from J, with 11 bases between. CDR3 protein: CASSLVLGGNTEAFF. The CDR3 bases are TGTGCCAGCAGCTTAGTACTGGGGGGAAACACTGAAGCTTTCTTT.

The chain combines TRBV5-1 with TRBJ2-2; D is possibly TRBD2 (6 bases). This CDR3 has 15 residues. Germline V gives CDR1 SGHRS, CDR2 YFSETQ. The CDR3 DNA sequence: TGCGCGACCTGGAGGGGATCCCAGGGCACCGGGGAGCTGTTTTTT. Amino acid sequence: CATWRGSQGTGELFF.

This clone has only one observation. This chain links TRBV20-1 with TRBJ2-3; D is unresolved. Germline loops: CDR1 DFQATT, CDR2 SNEGSKA (reference sequence). V was trimmed by 2 bases and J by 6 bases, leaving 6 bases between them. This CDR3 spans 11 amino acids. CDR3 sequence (DNA): TGCAGTGCTAGATTCGGCGATACGCAGTATTTT. Protein sequence: CSARFGDTQYF.

Worth noting for this clone: The sample holds other DNA sequences that translate to the same CDR3. The rearrangement links TRBV6-5 to TRBJ2-6, with TRBD1 matching 8 bases. The V gene's germline CDR1 is MNHEY and CDR2 SVGAGI. V gave up 6 bases and J gave up 4 bases; unmatched junction bases: 5. The CDR3 sequence is 15 residues long. CDR3 protein: CASSPGGSGANVLTF. The CDR3, as DNA: TGTGCCAGCAGCCCAGGGGGCTCCGGGGCCAACGTCCTGACTTTC.

The chain combines TRBV28 with TRBJ1-4; no reliable D call. There are 14 residues in the CDR3. CDR1 and CDR2 from the germline V gene are MDHEN and SYDVKM. V was cut by 7 bases and J by 7 bases, with 16 bases left in between. CDR3 residues: CASTPSTGFEKLFF. The CDR3 coding sequence is TGTGCCAGCACACCCTCCACGGGATTTGAAAAACTGTTTTTT.